The rows below give T cell receptor beta chains drawn from one sample of a study of T cells after yellow fever vaccination. TCRdb itself ran the 5' RACE reads through MiXCR, one entry per CDR3 protein. In the table there are 300,000 to 400,000 distinct CDR3 sequences, around an eighth of which are singletons. Material: CD4+ T cells sorted from PBMCs, obtained 15 days after the yellow fever booster vaccination. These receptor sequences come from a man younger than 35 who received the YFV17D yellow fever vaccine. CDR3s include the opening cysteine and the closing phenylalanine or tryptophan. Fields, in order: V gene, clone size, CDR3 protein. Some rows mark clone size as missing; the rest say once, few, many or name a class of expanded clone.

>TRBV20-1|-
CSARDTGGRGAFF
>TRBV19|-
CASSIGTGQETQYF
>TRBV5-6|-
CASSYIPSSGNTIYF
>TRBV4-2|-
CASSQDTLYNEQFF
>TRBV15|-
CATSRRLITDTQYF
>TRBV20-1|few
CSASGAVLGQPQHF
>TRBV2|-
CASSESPTGGYTF
>TRBV7-2|few
CASSLAFDGSYTF
>TRBV7-3|-
CASSPRSGGTTDTQYF
>TRBV6-2/TRBV6-3|-
CASTPSSADTQYF